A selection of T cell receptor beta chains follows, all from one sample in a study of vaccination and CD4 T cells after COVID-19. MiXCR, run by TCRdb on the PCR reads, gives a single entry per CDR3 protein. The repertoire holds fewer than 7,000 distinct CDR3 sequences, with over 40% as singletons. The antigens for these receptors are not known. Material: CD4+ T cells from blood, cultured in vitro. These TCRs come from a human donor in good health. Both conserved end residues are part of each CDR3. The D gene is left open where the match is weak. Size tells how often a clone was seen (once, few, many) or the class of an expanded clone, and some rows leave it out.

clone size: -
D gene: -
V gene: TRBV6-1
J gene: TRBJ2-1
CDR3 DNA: TGTGCCAGCATCCTAGGACTACTGCATTCGGATGAGCAGTTCTTC
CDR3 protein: CASILGLLHSDEQFF

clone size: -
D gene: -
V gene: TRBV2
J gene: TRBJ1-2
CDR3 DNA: TGTGCCAGCAGTGAAACGGTTACTAACTATGGCTACACCTTC
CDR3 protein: CASSETVTNYGYTF

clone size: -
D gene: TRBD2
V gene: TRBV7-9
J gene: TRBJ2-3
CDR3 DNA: TGTGCCAGCAGCTCCTGGACTAGCGCATACACAGATACGCAGTATTTT
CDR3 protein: CASSSWTSAYTDTQYF

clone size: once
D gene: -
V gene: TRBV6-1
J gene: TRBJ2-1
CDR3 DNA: TGTGCCAGCACGGACAACTACAATGAGCAGTTCTTC
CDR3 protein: CASTDNYNEQFF

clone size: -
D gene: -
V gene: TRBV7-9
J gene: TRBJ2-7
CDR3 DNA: TGTGCCAGCAGCAAACAGGAGAGCTCCTACGAGCAGTACTTC
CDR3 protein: CASSKQESSYEQYF

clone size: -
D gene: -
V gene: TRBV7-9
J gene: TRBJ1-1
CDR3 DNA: TGTGCCAGCAGCGCCCTGATGGGTGTGGGGGCTTTCTTT
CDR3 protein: CASSALMGVGAFF

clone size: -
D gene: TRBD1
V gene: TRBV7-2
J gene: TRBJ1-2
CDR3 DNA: TGTGCCAGCAGCCAGACAGGGAACTCTGGCTACACCTTC
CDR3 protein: CASSQTGNSGYTF

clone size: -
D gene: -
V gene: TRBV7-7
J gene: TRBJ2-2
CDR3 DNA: TGTGCCAGCAGCTTAGGGACCGGGGAGCTGTTTTTT
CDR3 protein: CASSLGTGELFF

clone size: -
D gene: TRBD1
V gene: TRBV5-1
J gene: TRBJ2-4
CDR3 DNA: TGCGCCAGCAGACAAACGGACAGGATAGCCAAAAACATTCAGTACTTC
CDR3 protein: CASRQTDRIAKNIQYF

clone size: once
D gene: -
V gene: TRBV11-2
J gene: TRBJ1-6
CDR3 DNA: TGTGCCAGCAAAATGCCCCGGGACGGCAATTCACCCCTCCACTTT
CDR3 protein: CASKMPRDGNSPLHF

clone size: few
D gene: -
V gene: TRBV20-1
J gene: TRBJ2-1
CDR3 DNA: TGCAGTGCTAGAGGGTTAGACAGCTCCTACAATGAGCAGTTCTTC
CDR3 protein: CSARGLDSSYNEQFF

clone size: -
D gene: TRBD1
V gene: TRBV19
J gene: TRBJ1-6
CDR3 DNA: TGTGCCAGTAGGACAAGAGACAGGGGAAGGTCACCCCTCCACTTT
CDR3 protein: CASRTRDRGRSPLHF

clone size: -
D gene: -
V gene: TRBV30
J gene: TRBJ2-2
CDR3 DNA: TGTGCCTGGAACCAGGGAGGCACCGGGGAGCTGTTTTTT
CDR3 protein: CAWNQGGTGELFF

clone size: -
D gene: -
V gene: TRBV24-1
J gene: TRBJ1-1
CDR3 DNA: TGTGCCACCAGTACCACTAGGGGTATCGGGGGCACTGAAGCTTTCTTT
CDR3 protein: CATSTTRGIGGTEAFF

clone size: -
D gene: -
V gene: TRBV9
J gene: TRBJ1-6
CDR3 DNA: TGTGCCAGCAGCTCAGGGGCTGGGGGGAATTCACCCCTCCACTTT
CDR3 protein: CASSSGAGGNSPLHF

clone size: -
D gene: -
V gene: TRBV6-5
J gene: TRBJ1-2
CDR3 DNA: TGTGCCAGCAGTTACCAAAGGGCGGGGACATCCACCACCTATGGCTACACCTTC
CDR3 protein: CASSYQRAGTSTTYGYTF

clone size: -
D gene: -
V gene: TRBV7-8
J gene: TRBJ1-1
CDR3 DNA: TGTGCCAGCATCCGGGCCAGGAACACTGAAGCTTTCTTT
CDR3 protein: CASIRARNTEAFF

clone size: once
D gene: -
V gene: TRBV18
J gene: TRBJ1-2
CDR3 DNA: TGTGCCAGCTCACCACCCAACTACGGCCGGGTTCAGGACTATGGCTACACCTTC
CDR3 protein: CASSPPNYGRVQDYGYTF

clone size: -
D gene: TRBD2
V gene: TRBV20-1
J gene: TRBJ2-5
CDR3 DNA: TGCAGTGCTAGAGATCTAGCGGGGGGGATTCAAGAGACCCAGTACTTC
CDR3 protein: CSARDLAGGIQETQYF

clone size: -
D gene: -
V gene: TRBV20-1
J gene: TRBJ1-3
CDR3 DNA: TGCAGTGCCCAGACGCGCAACACCATATATTTT
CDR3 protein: CSAQTRNTIYF

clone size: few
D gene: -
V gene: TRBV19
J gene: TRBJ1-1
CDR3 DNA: TGTGCCAGTAGAAGCCAGACTGAAGCTTTCTTT
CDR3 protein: CASRSQTEAFF

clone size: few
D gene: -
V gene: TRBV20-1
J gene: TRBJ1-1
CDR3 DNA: TGCAGTGCTAGTGACACCAGCATGAACACTGAAGCTTTCTTT
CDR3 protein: CSASDTSMNTEAFF

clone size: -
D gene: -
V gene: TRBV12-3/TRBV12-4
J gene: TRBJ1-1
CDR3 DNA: TGTGCCAGCAGCCAGGCGGTCACTGAAGCTTTCTTT
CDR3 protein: CASSQAVTEAFF

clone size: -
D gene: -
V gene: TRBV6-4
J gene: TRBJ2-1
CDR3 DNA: TGTGCCAGCAGTCAGCAGGGCGGAAACAATGAGCAGTTCTTC
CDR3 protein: CASSQQGGNNEQFF

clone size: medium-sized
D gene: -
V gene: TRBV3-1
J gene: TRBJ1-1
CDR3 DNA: TGTGCCAGCAGCCAGGACGAGTGGCACATGAACACTGAAGCTTTCTTT
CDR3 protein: CASSQDEWHMNTEAFF

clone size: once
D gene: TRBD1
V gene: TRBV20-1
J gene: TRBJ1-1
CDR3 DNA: TGCAGTGCTAGGACAGGGGACACTGAAGCTTTCTTT
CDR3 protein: CSARTGDTEAFF

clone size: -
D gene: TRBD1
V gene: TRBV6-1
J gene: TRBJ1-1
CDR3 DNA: TGTGCCAGCAAAGTAGGGGGCCCAGCTGAAGCTTTCTTT
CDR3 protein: CASKVGGPAEAFF

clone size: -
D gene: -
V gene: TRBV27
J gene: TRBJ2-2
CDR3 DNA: TGTGCCAGCAGTTTACATCACACCGGGGAGCTGTTTTTT
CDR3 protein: CASSLHHTGELFF

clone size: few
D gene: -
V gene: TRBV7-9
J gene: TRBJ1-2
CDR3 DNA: TGTGCCAGCAGCACAGACAGCTATGGCTACACCTTC
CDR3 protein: CASSTDSYGYTF

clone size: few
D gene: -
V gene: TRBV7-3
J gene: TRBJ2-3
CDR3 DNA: TGTGCCAGCAGCAGAGTTGGCACAGATACGCAGTATTTT
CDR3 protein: CASSRVGTDTQYF

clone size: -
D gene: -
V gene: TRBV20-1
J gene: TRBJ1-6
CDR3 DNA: TGCAGTGCTAGAGCACCGAATTCACCCCTCCACTTT
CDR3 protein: CSARAPNSPLHF

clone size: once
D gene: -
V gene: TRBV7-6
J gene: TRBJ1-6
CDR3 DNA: TGTGCCAGCAGCTTAGTATTCGGGGAAGGGTCACCCCTCCACTTT
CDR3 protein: CASSLVFGEGSPLHF

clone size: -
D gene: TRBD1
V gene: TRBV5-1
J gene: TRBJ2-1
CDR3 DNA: TGCGCCAGCAGCCCAGAGGACAGGTCTCAGTTCTTC
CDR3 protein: CASSPEDRSQFF

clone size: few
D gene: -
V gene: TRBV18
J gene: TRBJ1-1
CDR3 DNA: TGTGCCAGCTCCCCGGGGGGGAACACTGAAGCTTTCTTT
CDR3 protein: CASSPGGNTEAFF

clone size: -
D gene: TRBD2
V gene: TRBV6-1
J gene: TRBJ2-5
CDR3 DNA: TGTGCCAGCAGGGGACTAGCGGGGGGGCGGGAGACCCAGTACTTC
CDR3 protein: CASRGLAGGRETQYF

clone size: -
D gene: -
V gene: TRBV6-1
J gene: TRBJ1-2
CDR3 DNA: TGTGCCAGCAGCACCGCGGGGGAAGGAACCTATGGCTACACCTTC
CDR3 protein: CASSTAGEGTYGYTF

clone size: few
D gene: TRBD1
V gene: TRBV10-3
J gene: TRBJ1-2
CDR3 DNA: TGTGCCATCAGTATGCGACAGGGCTATGGCTACACCTTC
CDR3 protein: CAISMRQGYGYTF

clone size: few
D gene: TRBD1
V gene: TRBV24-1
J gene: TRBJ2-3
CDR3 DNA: TGTGCCACCAGTGAACCGGGACAGGGAACAGATACGCAGTATTTT
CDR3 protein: CATSEPGQGTDTQYF

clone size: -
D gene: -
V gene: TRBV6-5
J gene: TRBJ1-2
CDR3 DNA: TGTGCCAGCAGTTATTCTGGGGGCGTCAGCTATGGCTACACCTTC
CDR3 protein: CASSYSGGVSYGYTF

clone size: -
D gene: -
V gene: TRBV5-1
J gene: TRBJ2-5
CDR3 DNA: TGCGCCAGCAGCTTCGCAGAGACCCAGTACTTC
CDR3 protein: CASSFAETQYF

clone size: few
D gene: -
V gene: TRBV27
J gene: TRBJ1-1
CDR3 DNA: TGTGCCAGCAGTTTATCGACAGTGAACACTGAAGCTTTCTTT
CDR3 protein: CASSLSTVNTEAFF

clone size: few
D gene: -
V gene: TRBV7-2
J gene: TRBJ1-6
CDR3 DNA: TGTGCCAGCAGCCGGCCTGGCACTAGCTCCTATAATTCACCCCTCCACTTT
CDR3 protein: CASSRPGTSSYNSPLHF

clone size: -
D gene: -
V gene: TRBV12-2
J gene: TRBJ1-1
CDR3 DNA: TGTGCAAGTCGCTTAGTGTTTCCGACAGACACTGAAGCTTTCTTT
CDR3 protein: CASRLVFPTDTEAFF

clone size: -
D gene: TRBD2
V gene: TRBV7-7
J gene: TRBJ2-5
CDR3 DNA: TGTGCTAGCAGCTTAGAGGCTAGCGGGGGGGTCCAAGAGACCCAGTACTTC
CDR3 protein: CASSLEASGGVQETQYF

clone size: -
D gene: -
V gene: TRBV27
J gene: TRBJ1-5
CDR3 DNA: TGTGCCAGCAGTCCCCGGGGGGAGCCCCAGCATTTT
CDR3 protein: CASSPRGEPQHF

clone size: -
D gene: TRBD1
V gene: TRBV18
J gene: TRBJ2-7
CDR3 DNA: TGTGCCAGCTCACCATACCGCTTCCAGGGGGTATATGAGCAGTACTTC
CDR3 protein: CASSPYRFQGVYEQYF

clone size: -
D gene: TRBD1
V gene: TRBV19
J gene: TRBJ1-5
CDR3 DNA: TGTGCCAGTACCGGACAGGGTTATCAGCCCCAGCATTTT
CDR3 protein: CASTGQGYQPQHF

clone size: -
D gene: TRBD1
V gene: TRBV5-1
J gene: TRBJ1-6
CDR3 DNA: TGCGCCAGCAGCTTGGAGGGACAGGGTGGAGTTAATTCACCCCTCCACTTT
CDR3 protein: CASSLEGQGGVNSPLHF

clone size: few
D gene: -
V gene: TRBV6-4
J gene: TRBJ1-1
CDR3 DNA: TGTGCCAGCAGACCGAGACACGGGAACACTGAAGCTTTCTTT
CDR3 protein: CASRPRHGNTEAFF

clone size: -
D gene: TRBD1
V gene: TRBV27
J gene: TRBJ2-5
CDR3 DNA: TGTGCCAGTTTGGACAGGCAAGAGACCCAGTACTTC
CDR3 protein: CASLDRQETQYF

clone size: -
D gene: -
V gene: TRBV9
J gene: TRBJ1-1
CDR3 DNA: TGTGCCAGCATCCCTAGGCCCACTGAAGCTTTCTTT
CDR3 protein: CASIPRPTEAFF

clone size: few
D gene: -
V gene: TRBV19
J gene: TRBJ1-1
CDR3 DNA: TGTGCCAGTAGTGTGGGGAACTGGAACACTGAAGCTTTCTTT
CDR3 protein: CASSVGNWNTEAFF

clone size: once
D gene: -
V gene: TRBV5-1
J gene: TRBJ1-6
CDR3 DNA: TGCGCCAGCAGCTTGGAGAGATCACCCCTCCACTTT
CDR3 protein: CASSLERSPLHF